A selection of T cell receptor beta chains follows, all from one sample in a study of breast tumors, draining lymph nodes, adjacent tissues. TCRdb re-derived calls from the multiplex PCR reads in MiXCR, one entry per CDR3 protein. The sample yields about 200,000 distinct CDR3 sequences, approximately 33% seen once. Source material: axillary lymph node tissue. The receptors stem from a female donor with breast cancer. Some clones in this sample may be carry-over from other donors' samples. The CDR3 runs from the conserved cysteine through the conserved F or W. The D gene is left open where the match is weak. The size field is filled for only some rows; it gives once, few, many or a size class.

>few|TRBD1|TRBJ2-3|TRBV28
CASSSQGANTDTQYF
TGTGCCAGCAGTTCACAGGGGGCGAACACAGATACGCAGTATTTT
>many|TRBD1|TRBJ1-4|TRBV7-9
CASSLGTGNEKLFF
TGTGCCAGCAGCTTAGGGACAGGGAATGAAAAACTGTTTTTT
>many|.|TRBJ2-1|TRBV7-3
CASPPPSCRFF
TGTGCCAGTCCCCCCCCTAGCTGTCGGTTCTTC
>many|.|TRBJ2-5|TRBV20-1
CSASNRQETQYF
TGCAGTGCTAGTAATCGGCAAGAGACCCAGTACTTC
>many|TRBD2|TRBJ2-5|TRBV20-1
CSATGLAGWGVETQYF
TGCAGTGCTACGGGACTAGCGGGATGGGGAGTAGAGACCCAGTACTTC
>many|.|TRBJ2-6|TRBV30
CAWSVGSGANVLTF
TGTGCCTGGAGTGTAGGCTCTGGGGCCAACGTCCTGACTTTC
>many|TRBD2|TRBJ2-1|TRBV7-8
CASSPRGGSYNERFF
TGTGCCAGCAGCCCCCGGGGGGGGTCCTACAATGAGCGGTTCTTC
>many|TRBD1|TRBJ2-2|TRBV2
CASSRQGNTGELFF
TGTGCCAGCAGTAGACAGGGGAACACCGGGGAGCTGTTTTTT
>.|TRBD1|TRBJ1-2|TRBV7-6
CASNLEWLGQGAGYTF
TGTGCCAGCAACTTGGAATGGTTGGGACAGGGGGCAGGCTACACCTTC
>once|TRBD2|TRBJ2-2|TRBV9
CASSPHLAGGPGELFF
TGTGCCAGCAGCCCACACCTAGCGGGAGGCCCCGGGGAGCTGTTTTTT
>many|.|TRBJ2-1|TRBV29-1
CSVVSFEQFF
TGCAGCGTTGTGAGCTTTGAGCAGTTCTTC
>few|TRBD2|TRBJ2-3|TRBV2
CASSEIGEGRRLTDTQYF
TGTGCCAGCAGTGAAATTGGGGAGGGTCGCCGACTCACAGATACGCAGTATTTT
>many|.|TRBJ2-3|TRBV6-1
CASSRFWDTQYF
TGTGCCAGCAGTAGGTTTTGGGATACGCAGTATTTT
>many|.|TRBJ1-5|TRBV20-1
CSARDGRQVLLNQPQHF
TGCAGTGCTAGAGATGGGCGGCAGGTGCTACTCAATCAGCCCCAGCATTTT
>.|TRBD2|TRBJ2-3|TRBV6-6
CASSFILAGAGDTQYF
TGTGCCAGCAGTTTTATACTAGCGGGGGCTGGGGATACGCAGTATTTT
>many|TRBD1|TRBJ1-2|TRBV2
CASSLGQGASYGYTF
TGTGCCAGCAGTCTTGGACAGGGGGCGAGCTATGGCTACACCTTC
>.|.|TRBJ1-2|TRBV30
CARRGGHYGYTF
TGTGCCCGGCGGGGGGGGCACTATGGCTACACCTTC
>.|.|TRBJ2-4|TRBV5-4
CASSPTGGGGDIQYF
TGTGCCAGCAGCCCCACAGGGGGCGGGGGGGACATTCAGTACTTC
>.|TRBD1|TRBJ1-1|TRBV20-1
CSAFKTGANTEAFF
TGCAGTGCTTTTAAGACAGGGGCGAACACTGAAGCTTTCTTT
>many|.|TRBJ2-5|TRBV19
CASSCLTEGEETQYF
TGTGCCAGTAGTTGTTTGACAGAGGGAGAAGAGACCCAGTACTTC
>.|TRBD2|TRBJ2-2|TRBV2
CASSPAGGLFF
TGTGCCAGCAGTCCAGCGGGGGGGCTGTTTTTT
>.|.|TRBJ2-2|TRBV19
CATSGELFF
TGTGCCACCTCCGGGGAGCTGTTTTTT